Below are 11 T cell receptor beta chains sequenced from a single sample in a study of blood T cell repertoires in COVID-19. The method was immunoSEQ multiplex PCR; TCRdb's version includes in-frame clones alone and lacks a portion of them. The sample records 100,000 or so clones, 85% to 95% being singletons. The specimen sequenced was peripheral blood. These receptors all stem from a man aged 45-65 years with active COVID-19.

The rearrangement links TRBV10-3 to TRBJ2-1; tentative D call: TRBD2 (5 bases). CDR3 length: 13 residues. Germline-derived CDR1 and CDR2 are ENHRY and SYGVKD. V was cut by 6 bases and J by 9 bases, with 15 bases left in between. This CDR3 is CAISVAPLGEQFF. Written as DNA, the CDR3 is TGTGCCATCAGCGTAGCGCCTTTGGGTGAGCAGTTCTTC.

V and J are TRBV28 and TRBJ1-5, with TRBD1 matching 10 bases. CDR3 length equals 16 residues. Trimming at V came to 10 bases and at J to 1 base, leaving 10 bases not matched to a gene. In germline, CDR1 is MDHEN, CDR2 SYDVKM. In nucleotides, the CDR3 is TGTGCCACCGAGACAGGGGGCGCCGGAAGCAATCAGCCCCAGCATTTT. Translation: CATETGGAGSNQPQHF.

CDR3 bases: TGTGCCAGTAGTATGGAGGGGCGAATCACTGAAGCTTTCTTT. Its protein product is CASSMEGRITEAFF. This chain uses TRBV19 with TRBJ1-1, with a possible D match to TRBD1 (5 bases). CDR3 size: 14 residues. V lost 3 bases to trimming and J lost 4 bases, with 12 bases between them. Per germline, CDR1 LNHDA and CDR2 SQIVND (reference sequence).

J is TRBJ2-6 and V is TRBV27; D not resolved. This CDR3 region has 17 residues. Germline CDR1 is MNHEY and CDR2 is SMNVEV (reference sequence). The V end lost 0 bases, the J end lost 1 base, and 10 bases lay between the germline ends. CDR3 nucleotides: TGTGCCAGCAGTTTATCCTACAGCTCTTCTGGGGCCAACGTCCTGACTTTC. It codes for CASSLSYSSSGANVLTF.

A word on this clone: This sample also contains other DNA sequences that code for the same CDR3. This chain uses TRBV5-4 with TRBJ2-1; 9 positions match TRBD1. J lost 1 base, V lost 5 bases, and 4 bases had no gene match. The germline CDR1 and CDR2 sequences are SGHNT and YYREEE (reference sequence). The CDR3 consists of 15 residues. The DNA for the CDR3 is TGTGCCAGCAGTCCTGACAGGGGGTCCTACAATGAGCAGTTCTTC. Residues: CASSPDRGSYNEQFF.

This chain links TRBV14 with TRBJ1-6; 9 nucleotides align to TRBD1. V lost 4 bases and J lost 7; bases outside the gene matches: 11. CDR1 and CDR2 from the germline V gene are SGHDN and FVKESK. CDR3 length: 17 residues. The CDR3 spells CASSPIKQGAANSPLHF. The CDR3 bases are TGTGCCAGCAGCCCGATAAAACAGGGGGCGGCCAATTCACCCCTCCACTTT.

The chain joins TRBV4-1 to TRBJ2-3; 10 nucleotides line up with TRBD2. This CDR3 has 16 residues. Per germline, CDR1 MGHRA and CDR2 YSYEKL. The V gene end was trimmed by 4 bases and the J gene end by 4 bases; junction bases not matched to a gene: 8. CDR3 coding DNA: TGCGCCAGCAGCCCTCCTAGCGGGAGCAAGGCAGATACGCAGTATTTT. Translation gives CASSPPSGSKADTQYF.

This rearrangement joins TRBV29-1 to TRBJ2-3; 7 positions agree with TRBD1. Trimming removed 2 bases from V and 3 bases from J; junction bases left unmatched: 8. Germline loops: CDR1 SQVTM, CDR2 ANQGSEA. The CDR3 consists of 15 residues. CDR3 in DNA: TGCAGCGTTGAACTCGGCAGGGGGATTACAGATACGCAGTATTTT. Its translation: CSVELGRGITDTQYF.

The gene calls are TRBV10-2 and TRBJ2-1, with 7 bases fitting TRBD2. Per germline, CDR1 WSHSY and CDR2 SAAADI. The CDR3 runs to 14 residues. Unmatched junction bases numbered 8, after V lost 10 bases and J lost 2 bases. CDR3 sequence (DNA): TGCGCCACTACCGGACTAGACCCCTACAATGAGCAGTTCTTC. This encodes CATTGLDPYNEQFF.

V usage is TRBV4-1 and J usage is TRBJ2-1; 13 bases agree with TRBD2. Germline V lookup: CDR1 MGHRA, CDR2 YSYEKL. The length of the CDR3 is 18 residues. V trimming: 3 bases; J trimming: 1 base; junction bases outside the gene matches: 6. CDR3 in DNA: TGCGCCAGCAGCCACTATAGGACTAGCGGGAGTTCCTACAATGAGCAGTTCTTC. Amino acids: CASSHYRTSGSSYNEQFF.

V usage is TRBV3-1 (or the pseudogene TRBV3-2) and J usage is TRBJ2-7; D may be TRBD2 (6 bases). The CDR3 runs 15 residues. In germline, CDR1 is LGHDT, CDR2 YNNKEL (reference sequence). The V gene lost 4 bases and the J gene lost 7 bases, with 20 bases spanning the gap. The CDR3 protein is CASSPGGGRLGEQYF. CDR3 DNA: TGTGCCAGCAGCCCAGGCGGTGGGAGGCTCGGGGAGCAGTACTTC.